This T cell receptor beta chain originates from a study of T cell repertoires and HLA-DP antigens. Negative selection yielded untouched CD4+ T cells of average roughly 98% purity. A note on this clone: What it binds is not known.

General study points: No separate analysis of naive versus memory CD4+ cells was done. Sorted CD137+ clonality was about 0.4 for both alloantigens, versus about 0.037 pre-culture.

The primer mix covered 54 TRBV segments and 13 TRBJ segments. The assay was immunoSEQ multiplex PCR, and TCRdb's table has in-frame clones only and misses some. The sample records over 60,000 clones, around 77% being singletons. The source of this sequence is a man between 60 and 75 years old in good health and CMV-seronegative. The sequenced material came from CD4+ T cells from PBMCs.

CDR3 sequence reads: CASSFGTLAGGGWETQYF. As DNA, the CDR3 is TGTGCCAGCAGCTTCGGGACGCTAGCGGGAGGTGGGTGGGAGACCCAGTACTTC. This chain uses TRBV7-2 with TRBJ2-5; TRBD2 aligns across 11 bases. CDR1 is SGHTA and CDR2 is FQGNSA in the germline V gene. V lost 3 bases and J lost 5; bases outside the gene matches: 14. CDR3 size: 18 residues.